These 32 T cell receptor beta chains originate from one sample sequenced in a study of CD8+ T cells in alopecia areata. Regarding treatment: oral pan-JAK inhibitor, 5-10 mg twice daily. It was cDNA, reverse transcribed from extracted RNA, that served as the sequencing template. Assay: immunoSEQ multiplex PCR; the TCRdb copy retains only in-frame clones and omits some. Among more than 95,000 clones, about nine tenths were seen once, and the ten largest hold 11%. The sequenced sample was CD8+ T cells sorted from blood, obtained at roughly week 30, from a patient treated with tofacitinib. These receptors were obtained from a human donor with alopecia areata.

The CDR3 DNA is TGTGCCAGCAGTTTCACCCGGACAGGGGGCGATTCCGAGCAGTACTTC. Its translation is CASSFTRTGGDSEQYF. The V call is TRBV27, the J call TRBJ2-7, with TRBD1 matching over 11 bases. The CDR3 length is 16 residues. J gave up 6 bases and V 3 bases, and 10 bases lay outside the gene matches. Germline V gene sequence: CDR1 MNHEY, CDR2 SMNVEV (reference sequence).

The chain employs TRBV2 and TRBJ1-6; 9 bases are shared with TRBD1. Trimming removed 3 bases from V and 8 bases from J; junction bases left unmatched: 2. The CDR3 is 14 residues long. CDR1 is SNHLY and CDR2 is FYNNEI in the germline V gene. Here the CDR3 reads CASSDGTGYSPLHF. The CDR3 coding sequence is TGTGCCAGCAGTGACGGGACAGGGTATTCACCCCTCCACTTT.

The chain joins TRBV7-9 to TRBJ1-1; 11 bases align to TRBD1. V dropped 5 bases and J dropped 6; count of bases not matched to a gene: 8. Germline V gene lookup returns CDR1 SEHNR and CDR2 FQNEAQ (reference sequence). The CDR3 runs to 15 residues. The CDR3 loop reads CASSQGQGAPAEAFF. CDR3 nucleotide sequence: TGTGCCAGCAGCCAAGGACAGGGGGCGCCGGCTGAAGCTTTCTTT.

This clone was found once. V is TRBV25-1 and J is TRBJ1-1; the D gene is possibly TRBD1 (6 bases). V lost 5 bases and J 5 bases, leaving 15 bases between the germline ends. The CDR3 contains 14 residues. CDR1 is MGHDK, CDR2 SYGVNS, per germline. CDR3 residues: CASSFGGRGTEAFF. CDR3 coding DNA: TGTGCCAGCAGTTTCGGGGGGCGTGGGACTGAAGCTTTCTTT. Supplemented by reference TRBV25-1 and TRBJ1-1, the full variable domain reads EADIYQTPRYLVIGTGKKITLECSQTMGHDKMYWYQQDPGMELHLIHYSYGVNSTEKGDLSSESTVSRIRTEHFPLTLESARPSHTSQYLCASSFGGRGTEAFFGQGTRLTVV.

The chain carries TRBV6-1 and TRBJ1-5; possibly TRBD1 for D (5 bases). Trimming left V 4 bases short and J 13 bases short, with 26 bases between. CDR1 and CDR2 from the germline V gene are MNHNS and SASEGT. The CDR3 length is 16 residues. The CDR3 region has the DNA TGTGCCAGCAGTGCAGGGTGGAGAAGTCCCATAGCGTCTCAGCATTTT. Translating gives CASSAGWRSPIASQHF.

The chain joins TRBV4-1 to TRBJ2-3; 8 positions agree with TRBD1. The CDR3 extends over 14 amino acids. Per the germline V gene, CDR1 is MGHRA and CDR2 is YSYEKL. Unmatched junction bases numbered 2, after V lost 0 bases and J lost 6 bases. For the CDR3, the DNA is TGCGCCAGCAGCCAAGAGACAGGGGCGGATACGCAGTATTTT. Amino acids: CASSQETGADTQYF.

This sequence joins TRBV7-9 and TRBJ2-1; a possible D gene is TRBD1 (6 bases). Germline CDR1 and CDR2: SEHNR and FQNEAQ (reference sequence). V was clipped by 5 bases and J by 13 bases, with 9 bases between them. The CDR3 totals 10 residues. CDR3 sequence reads: CASSRDIQFF. DNA of the CDR3: TGTGCCAGCAGCCGGGACATACAGTTCTTC.

Here the CDR3 reads CASSPDRYYEQYF. Written as DNA, the CDR3 is TGCGCCAGCAGTCCGGACAGGTACTACGAGCAGTACTTC. The chain combines TRBV5-1 with TRBJ2-7; 7 nucleotides line up with TRBD1. CDR3 length: 13 residues. Per germline, CDR1 SGHRS and CDR2 YFSETQ. V dropped 5 bases and J dropped 3; count of bases not matched to a gene: 5.

The chain recombines TRBV5-6 with TRBJ2-3, with a tentative D call TRBD1 (6 bases). V lost 4 bases, J lost 3 bases, and 9 bases lay in between. The CDR3 loop spans 13 amino acids. Germline CDR1 SGHDT, CDR2 YYEEEE. The DNA of the CDR3 is TGTGCCAGCAGCACCACAGGGACAGATACGCAGTATTTT. This encodes CASSTTGTDTQYF.

V usage is TRBV29-1 and J usage is TRBJ2-1; the D gene is possibly TRBD1 (6 bases). With 5 bases removed from V and 4 bases from J, the gap between germline ends came to 12 bases. CDR3 length equals 13 residues. CDR1 SQVTM and CDR2 ANQGSEA come from the germline V gene. CDR3 DNA: TGCAGCGTTCCTGGGACAAGTTACAATGAGCAGTTCTTC. It translates to CSVPGTSYNEQFF.

The rearrangement joins TRBV29-1 to TRBJ1-1; D not resolved. The CDR3 has 12 amino acids. Germline loops: CDR1 SQVTM, CDR2 ANQGSEA. Trimming pared 1 base from V and 6 bases from J, leaving 9 bases between. CDR3: CSVEGDLPEAFF. In DNA, the CDR3 is TGCAGCGTTGAAGGTGACCTCCCTGAAGCTTTCTTT.

The CDR3 sequence is CSEQQGRGANVLTF. The CDR3 DNA reads as TGCAGCGAGCAACAGGGGCGTGGGGCCAACGTCCTGACTTTC. The V call is TRBV29-1, the J call TRBJ2-6, with TRBD1 identical over 7 bases. V was pared by 7 bases and J by 3 bases, with 6 bases of the junction left unmatched. The CDR3 has 14 amino acids. Germline-derived CDR1 and CDR2 are SQVTM and ANQGSEA. The variable domain in full, with the rest retrieved from reference TRBV29-1 and TRBJ2-6, is SAVISQKPSRDICQRGTSLTIQCQVDSQVTMMFWYRQQPGQSLTLIATANQGSEATYESGFVIDKFPISRPNLTFSTLTVSNMSPEDSSIYLCSEQQGRGANVLTFGAGSRLTVL.

The V gene is TRBV2, the J gene TRBJ2-7; D gene uncertain. The CDR3 is made up of 13 amino acids. V was cut by 6 bases and J by 0 bases, with 9 bases left in between. CDR1 SNHLY and CDR2 FYNNEI come from the germline V gene. CDR3 DNA sequence: TGTGCCAGCAGCGACACCTACTCCTACGAGCAGTACTTC. It codes for CASSDTYSYEQYF.

The sample holds one count of this clone. This sequence joins TRBV7-9 and TRBJ2-3, with D hard to call. Trimming took off 5 bases at V and 4 bases at J, with 16 bases between the two ends. Germline V gives CDR1 SEHNR, CDR2 FQNEAQ (reference sequence). This CDR3 has 15 amino acids. The CDR3: CASSHPVARSDTQYF. As DNA, the CDR3 is TGTGCCAGCAGCCACCCCGTGGCGAGGTCAGATACGCAGTATTTT.

The rearrangement uses TRBV7-4 and TRBJ2-5, with D perhaps being TRBD1 or TRBD2 (5 bases each). Trimming removed 3 bases at V and 5 bases at J, with 13 bases between. This CDR3 has 14 residues. CDR1 is SGHVT, CDR2 SQSDAQ, per germline. In nucleotides, the CDR3 is TGTGCCAGCAGCTTCCGGGACGCTCCGGAGACCCAGTACTTC. It codes for CASSFRDAPETQYF.

The rearrangement links TRBV4-1 to TRBJ1-2; 11 nucleotides line up with TRBD1. Germline V gene sequence: CDR1 MGHRA, CDR2 YSYEKL. This CDR3 comprises 16 residues. Trimming cost V 2 bases and J 5 bases; bases outside gene matches: 7. CDR3 in amino acids: CASSQPPGQGEYGYTF. As DNA, the CDR3 is TGCGCCAGCAGCCAACCACCGGGACAGGGGGAGTATGGCTACACCTTC.

The gene calls are TRBV27 and TRBJ1-2, with 12 positions matching TRBD1. CDR3 length: 15 residues. Losses at the gene ends were 5 bases for V and 8 bases for J; bases not matched to a gene: 9. Germline lookup yields CDR1 MNHEY and CDR2 SMNVEV (reference sequence). The CDR3 region has the DNA TGTGCCAGCAGTCCTCGGGGACAGGGGGCGCGGGGCTACACCTTC. Amino acid sequence: CASSPRGQGARGYTF.

V and J are TRBV9 and TRBJ2-6; D call uncertain. V gave up 4 bases and J gave up 2 bases, with 16 bases separating them. This CDR3 region has 17 residues. Germline CDR1 is SGDLS and CDR2 is YYNGEE. CDR3 loop: CASSTLGEVTGANVLTF. The DNA for the CDR3 is TGTGCCAGCAGCACCCTAGGAGAAGTGACTGGGGCCAACGTCCTGACTTTC.

This clone was picked up one time. The gene calls are TRBV7-9 and TRBJ2-1; 12 bases are a match to TRBD1. CDR1 and CDR2 (germline): SEHNR, FQNEAQ (reference sequence). V was clipped by 4 bases and J by 9 bases; unmatched bases: 10. The CDR3 has 16 amino acids. CDR3 DNA sequence: TGTGCCAGCAGCTCCTCAGAGGGACAGGGGGCGGCTGAGCAGTTCTTC. This codes for CASSSSEGQGAAEQFF. Looking up the rest from reference TRBV7-9 and TRBJ2-1 gives the full variable domain: DTGVSQNPRHKITKRGQNVTFRCDPISEHNRLYWYRQTLGQGPEFLTYFQNEAQLEKSRLLSDRFSAERPKGSFSTLEIQRTEQGDSAMYLCASSSSEGQGAAEQFFGPGTRLTVL.

The J gene is TRBJ2-1, the V gene TRBV19; no definite D call. Trimming removed 5 bases from V and 2 bases from J, with 7 bases in between. The germline V gene has CDR1 LNHDA and CDR2 SQIVND (reference sequence). The CDR3 totals 13 residues. The CDR3 bases are TGTGCCAGTAGTTCTCGACCCTACAATGAGCAGTTCTTC. This sequence encodes CASSSRPYNEQFF. Full variable domain (rest looked up from reference TRBV19 and TRBJ2-1): DGGITQSPKYLFRKEGQNVTLSCEQNLNHDAMYWYRQDPGQGLRLIYYSQIVNDFQKGDIAEGYSVSREKKESFPLTVTSAQKNPTAFYLCASSSRPYNEQFFGPGTRLTVL.

The CDR3: CASRSLEDTQYF. The CDR3 nucleotides read TGTGCCAGCAGATCACTCGAAGATACGCAGTATTTT. The rearrangement joins TRBV7-9 to TRBJ2-3; D call uncertain. In germline, CDR1 is SEHNR, CDR2 FQNEAQ (reference sequence). Trimming removed 6 bases at V and 5 bases at J, with 9 bases between. The CDR3 runs to 12 residues.

This rearrangement joins TRBV10-1 to TRBJ1-5; D remains unclear. The CDR3 runs to 14 residues. The germline gives CDR1 WNHNN, CDR2 SYGVQD (reference sequence). V dropped 6 bases and J dropped 3 bases, with 12 bases sitting between them. DNA of the CDR3: TGCGCCAGCAGAGAAACAGCCAACAATCAGCCCCAGCATTTT. This encodes CASRETANNQPQHF.

This clone has only one observation. The V and J genes are TRBV10-2 and TRBJ2-3; 15 nucleotides agree with TRBD2. Germline values: CDR1 WSHSY, CDR2 SAAADI. With V trimmed by 3 bases and J by 2 bases, 15 bases remained unmatched. The CDR3 runs to 21 residues. The CDR3 DNA reads as TGCGCCAGCAGTGATGCTTCGATCCCGGGACTAGCGGGGGGCCCCACAGATACGCAGTATTTT. Translated: CASSDASIPGLAGGPTDTQYF.

This clone was counted once. The chain carries TRBV27 and TRBJ2-7; 9 bases line up with TRBD1. Losses at the gene ends were 6 bases for V and 3 bases for J; bases not matched to a gene: 6. Germline CDR1 and CDR2: MNHEY and SMNVEV (reference sequence). This CDR3 has 14 residues. The CDR3 loop reads CASSTDRGGYEQYF. CDR3 DNA sequence: TGTGCCAGCAGCACGGACAGGGGAGGCTACGAGCAGTACTTC.

The CDR3 nucleotides read TGCGCCAGCAGCTTTCTAGAGGGGAGGTCCCTTGGCCCCTACAATGAGCAGTTCTTC. Protein product: CASSFLEGRSLGPYNEQFF. The V gene is TRBV5-1, the J gene TRBJ2-1, with TRBD2 as a possible D gene (6 bases). V was clipped by 2 bases and J by 2 bases, with 23 bases between them. This CDR3 contains 19 residues. CDR1 and CDR2 from the germline V gene are SGHRS and YFSETQ.

V usage is TRBV6-1 and J usage is TRBJ2-1; 10 nucleotides match TRBD2. J lost 0 bases, V lost 4 bases, and 3 bases had no gene match. The CDR3 loop spans 16 amino acids. The germline V gene has CDR1 MNHNS and CDR2 SASEGT. Here the CDR3 reads CASSGPSGGSYNEQFF. The CDR3 nucleotides read TGTGCCAGCAGTGGCCCTAGCGGGGGCTCCTACAATGAGCAGTTCTTC.

This rearrangement joins TRBV5-5 to TRBJ1-1, with D perhaps matching TRBD1 (6 bases). V was cut by 1 base and J by 6 bases, with 7 bases left in between. The CDR3 is 12 residues long. Looked up from germline, CDR1 is SGHKS and CDR2 is YYEKEE (reference sequence). CDR3 DNA sequence: TGTGCCAGCAGCTTGAGGACAGCTGAAGCTTTCTTT. It encodes CASSLRTAEAFF.

J is TRBJ2-7 and V is TRBV6-5; either TRBD1 or TRBD2 may fit D (5 bases each). This CDR3 region has 12 residues. V lost 5 bases and J 3 bases, leaving 8 bases between the germline ends. Per the germline V gene, CDR1 is MNHEY and CDR2 is SVGAGI. The CDR3 protein is CASSTGGYEQYF. The CDR3 bases are TGTGCCAGCAGTACTGGGGGCTACGAGCAGTACTTC.

V usage is TRBV7-9 and J usage is TRBJ1-2; D unresolved. The CDR3 spans 16 residues. Germline V CDR1 and CDR2: SEHNR, FQNEAQ (reference sequence). Trimming took off 4 bases at V and 8 bases at J, with 23 bases between the two ends. For the CDR3, the DNA is TGTGCCAGCAGCTCGATCGCATTATTGGGCAGTGGAGGCTACACCTTC. Its translation is CASSSIALLGSGGYTF.

V is TRBV6-4 and J is TRBJ2-1; perhaps TRBD1 as D (5 bases). Germline CDR1 reads MRHNA; CDR2 reads SNTAGT. The V end lost 0 bases, the J end lost 2 bases, and 17 bases lay between the germline ends. The CDR3 runs to 18 residues. CDR3 residues: CASSDSRGGRATYNEQFF. DNA of the CDR3: TGTGCCAGCAGTGACTCTCGCGGTGGCAGGGCCACCTACAATGAGCAGTTCTTC.

The rearrangement uses TRBV9 and TRBJ2-1, with D possibly called TRBD1 or TRBD2 (7 bases each). Germline CDR1 and CDR2: SGDLS and YYNGEE. Trimming shortened V by 3 bases and J by 0 bases, and 13 bases separated the two germline ends. CDR3 length: 16 residues. Here the CDR3 reads CASSARGGPSYNEQFF. The CDR3, as DNA: TGTGCCAGCAGCGCCAGGGGGGGCCCCTCCTACAATGAGCAGTTCTTC.

This chain uses TRBV15 with TRBJ2-6; TRBD1 or TRBD2 may be the D gene (5 bases each). This CDR3 has 15 residues. Germline V gives CDR1 LNHNV, CDR2 YYDKDF (reference sequence). V lost 0 bases and J 5 bases, leaving 8 bases between the germline ends. Written as DNA, the CDR3 is TGTGCCACCAGCAGAGATGAGGGGAGGGCCAACGTCCTGACTTTC. Its protein product is CATSRDEGRANVLTF.